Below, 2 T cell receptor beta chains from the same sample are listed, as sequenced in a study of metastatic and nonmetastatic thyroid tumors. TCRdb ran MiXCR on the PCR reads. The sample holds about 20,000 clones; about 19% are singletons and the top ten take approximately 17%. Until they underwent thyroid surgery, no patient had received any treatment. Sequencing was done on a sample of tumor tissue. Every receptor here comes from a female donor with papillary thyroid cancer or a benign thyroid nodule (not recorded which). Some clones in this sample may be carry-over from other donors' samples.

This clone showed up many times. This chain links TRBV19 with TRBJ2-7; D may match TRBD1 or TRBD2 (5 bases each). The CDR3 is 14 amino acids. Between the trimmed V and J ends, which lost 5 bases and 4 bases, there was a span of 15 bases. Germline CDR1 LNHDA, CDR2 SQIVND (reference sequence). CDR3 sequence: CASSPIGGRYEQYF. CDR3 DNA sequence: TGTGCCAGTAGTCCCATTGGGGGAAGGTACGAGCAGTACTTC.

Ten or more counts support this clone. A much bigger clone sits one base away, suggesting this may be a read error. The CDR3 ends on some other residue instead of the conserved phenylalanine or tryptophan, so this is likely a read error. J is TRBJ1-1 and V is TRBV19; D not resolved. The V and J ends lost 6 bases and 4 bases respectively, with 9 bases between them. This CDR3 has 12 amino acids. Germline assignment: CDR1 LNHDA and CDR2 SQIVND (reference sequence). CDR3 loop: CASRYGGTEAFS. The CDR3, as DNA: TGTGCCAGTAGGTATGGTGGCACTGAAGCTTTCTCT.